Below are 27 T cell receptor beta chains sequenced from a single sample in a study of T-cell memory formation after mild COVID-19. TCRdb reprocessed the 5' RACE reads with MiXCR, giving one entry per CDR3 protein. The sample records some 410,000 distinct CDR3 sequences, more than 20% being singletons. The sequenced material came from PBMCs or a T cell subset sorted from them (not recorded which). These receptors all stem from an adult woman who had mild COVID-19 (a few samples of this study predate the infection). Cell type and time point are not known.

The chain joins TRBV19 to TRBJ2-3, with TRBD1 as a possible D gene (6 bases). The germline V and J ends were trimmed by 4 bases and 3 bases, with 17 bases remaining between them. CDR1 is LNHDA, CDR2 SQIVND, per germline (reference sequence). This CDR3 has 16 amino acids. The CDR3 region has the DNA TGTGCCAGTAGTAGGGGGCAGGGGAGAAGTACAGATACGCAGTATTTT. This sequence encodes CASSRGQGRSTDTQYF.

CDR3 sequence (DNA): TGTGCCATCAGTGAGCGGGGCACCGGGGAGCTGTTTTTT. Amino acid sequence: CAISERGTGELFF. V gene TRBV10-3 combines with J gene TRBJ2-2, with D possibly being TRBD2 (5 bases). The V end was cut by 2 bases, the J end by 4 bases, with 5 bases between. Germline CDR1 reads ENHRY; CDR2 reads SYGVKD. The CDR3 length is 13 residues.

The chain uses TRBV6-2 or TRBV6-3 and TRBJ2-2; 8 bases line up with TRBD1. The CDR3 has 17 residues. CDR1 and CDR2 from the germline V gene are MNHEY and SVGEGT. Losses at the gene ends were 2 bases for V and 2 bases for J; bases not matched to a gene: 7. The DNA of the CDR3 is TGTGCCAGCAGTTACCCGACAGGGGCTCACAACACCGGGGAGCTGTTTTTT. Translation: CASSYPTGAHNTGELFF.

This chain uses TRBV20-1 with TRBJ2-1; tentatively, D is TRBD2 (6 bases). Between the trimmed V and J ends, which lost 3 bases and 0 bases, there was a span of 21 bases. The germline V gene encodes CDR1 DFQATT and CDR2 SNEGSKA (reference sequence). The CDR3 has 18 residues. The CDR3 region has the DNA TGCAGTGCTAGTAGATCGGGGAGGAACATTATCTCCTACAATGAGCAGTTCTTC. Protein sequence: CSASRSGRNIISYNEQFF.

This clonotype was seen a handful of times. This chain joins TRBV9 and TRBJ2-7; D is unclear. CDR3 length equals 14 residues. Germline V gene lookup returns CDR1 SGDLS and CDR2 YYNGEE. V was pared by 4 bases and J by 2 bases, with 13 bases between. The CDR3 here is CASSPRPSTYEQYF. CDR3 nucleotides: TGTGCCAGCAGCCCCCGGCCTTCTACCTACGAGCAGTACTTC.

This chain uses TRBV10-3 with TRBJ1-6; no reliable D call. The CDR3 covers 14 residues. The germline V gene has CDR1 ENHRY and CDR2 SYGVKD. V lost 4 bases to trimming and J lost 5 bases, with 9 bases between them. The CDR3 loop reads CAISGKENNSPLHF. In DNA form, the CDR3 reads TGTGCCATCAGTGGAAAGGAGAATAATTCACCCCTCCACTTT.

This clonotype has a count of ten or more. The chain has TRBV12-3 or TRBV12-4 and TRBJ1-2; no reliable D call. Trimming cost V 3 bases and J 6 bases, with 8 bases left between them. This CDR3 has 12 residues. This CDR3 is CASSFPGDGYTF. CDR3 bases: TGTGCCAGCAGTTTTCCCGGGGATGGCTACACCTTC.

The CDR3 DNA reads as TGCGCCAGCAGCTTCTCCTTTAGCGGTAGCACAGATACGCAGTATTTT. Translated, it gives CASSFSFSGSTDTQYF. The V and J genes are TRBV5-1 and TRBJ2-3; a possible D gene is TRBD2 (6 bases). The CDR3 runs to 16 residues. Germline values: CDR1 SGHRS, CDR2 YFSETQ. Deletions cut 2 bases from V and 0 bases from J, with 13 bases between.

Only a few counts were recorded for this clonotype. The gene calls are TRBV12-3 or TRBV12-4 and TRBJ2-5; 7 bases fit TRBD1. The junction had 12 bases not matched to a gene; V was cut back by 2 bases and J by 0 bases. The CDR3 sequence is 18 residues long. CDR3 loop: CASSLRTGARGHQETQYF. The CDR3 bases are TGTGCCAGCAGTTTACGGACAGGAGCAAGGGGGCACCAAGAGACCCAGTACTTC.

Only a few counts were recorded for this clonotype. J is TRBJ2-3 and V is TRBV5-1, with TRBD2 matching 10 bases. Germline assignment: CDR1 SGHRS and CDR2 YFSETQ. After removal of 5 bases from V and 0 bases from J, the junction contained 6 bases not matched to a gene. This CDR3 region has 16 residues. This CDR3 is CASRPELAGSTDTQYF. CDR3 nucleotides: TGCGCCAGCAGACCCGAACTAGCGGGGAGCACAGATACGCAGTATTTT.

This rearrangement joins TRBV7-3 to TRBJ2-3; D gene ambiguous. Germline loops: CDR1 SGHTA, CDR2 FQGTGA. Trimming left V 0 bases short and J 3 bases short, with 13 bases between. This CDR3 region has 16 residues. DNA of the CDR3: TGTGCCAGCAGCTTAACGGGGTATTATGCGACAGATACGCAGTATTTT. Translating gives CASSLTGYYATDTQYF.

This clonotype was picked up a small number of times. J is TRBJ1-2 and V is TRBV18; TRBD1 is a possible D gene (5 bases). The CDR3 covers 16 residues. V was trimmed by 3 bases and J by 3 bases, leaving 17 bases between them. The germline V gene has CDR1 KGHSH and CDR2 LQKENI. CDR3 amino acids: CASSPLGRASDYGYTF. The DNA for the CDR3 is TGTGCCAGCTCACCTCTCGGCAGGGCGTCCGACTATGGCTACACCTTC.

The chain carries TRBV27 and TRBJ2-7; 10 nucleotides line up with TRBD1. Losses at the gene ends were 6 bases for V and 4 bases for J; bases not matched to a gene: 3. The CDR3 extends over 13 amino acids. CDR1 and CDR2 (germline): MNHEY, SMNVEV (reference sequence). The CDR3 region has the DNA TGTGCCAGCAGACGACAGGGGGCATACGAGCAGTACTTC. It specifies CASRRQGAYEQYF.

V usage is TRBV12-3 or TRBV12-4 and J usage is TRBJ2-7; D perhaps matches TRBD2 (7 bases). V lost 6 bases and J 6 bases, leaving 18 bases between the germline ends. The CDR3 runs to 14 residues. The chain's CDR3 is CASRPTGGAREQYF. For the CDR3, the DNA is TGTGCCAGCAGACCTACTGGGGGGGCTCGCGAGCAGTACTTC.

DNA of the CDR3: TGCAGTGTACGGCGGGGCTACGAGCAGTACTTC. This translates into CSVRRGYEQYF. The chain recombines TRBV20-1 with TRBJ2-7, with TRBD2 as a possible D gene (6 bases). The CDR3 covers 11 residues. V lost 7 bases and J lost 3, with 10 bases in between. Per the germline V gene, CDR1 is DFQATT and CDR2 is SNEGSKA (reference sequence).

This clonotype was picked up a small number of times. The chain employs TRBV7-6 and TRBJ2-7, with 11 bases that match TRBD2. Germline V CDR1 and CDR2: SGHVS, FNYEAQ. CDR3 length: 13 residues. The CDR3 is CADIAGGTYEQYF. The CDR3 region has the DNA TGTGCTGACATAGCGGGGGGGACCTACGAGCAGTACTTC.

This clonotype was seen only a few times. The chain uses TRBV9 and TRBJ2-5; TRBD1 might be the D (5 bases). Germline V gene sequence: CDR1 SGDLS, CDR2 YYNGEE. CDR3 length: 13 amino acids. V was clipped by 0 bases and J by 4 bases, with 7 bases between them. The CDR3 loop reads CASSVVQGETQYF. The CDR3 DNA sequence: TGTGCCAGCAGCGTAGTCCAGGGAGAGACCCAGTACTTC.

CDR3 nucleotide sequence: TGTGCCAGCAGTGCCCACGGGACTAGCGGAACCAATGAGCAGTTCTTC. Its protein product is CASSAHGTSGTNEQFF. The chain couples TRBV12-3 or TRBV12-4 to TRBJ2-1, with 11 nucleotides matching TRBD2. This CDR3 is 16 amino acids long. J gave up 6 bases and V 5 bases, and 9 bases lay outside the gene matches.

This clonotype was picked up one time. The chain links TRBV6-5 to TRBJ2-7; possible D gene TRBD1, 5 bases. The V end was cut by 2 bases, the J end by 3 bases, with 14 bases between. Germline CDR1 reads MNHEY; CDR2 reads SVGAGI. The CDR3 loop spans 15 amino acids. The CDR3 reads CASSYLAQDIYEQYF. DNA of the CDR3: TGTGCCAGCAGTTACCTCGCCCAGGACATCTACGAGCAGTACTTC.

The chain joins TRBV7-9 to TRBJ1-5; D unresolved. This CDR3 has 12 amino acids. V was cut by 1 base and J by 7 bases, with 5 bases left in between. CDR1 is SEHNR and CDR2 is FQNEAQ in the germline V gene (reference sequence). The CDR3 protein is CASSLEAQPQHF. Here the CDR3 DNA reads TGTGCCAGCAGCTTAGAGGCCCAGCCCCAGCATTTT.

This clonotype was observed a few times. V gene TRBV6-6 combines with J gene TRBJ2-2, with TRBD2 as a possible D gene (6 bases). The CDR3 contains 15 residues. CDR1 MNHNY and CDR2 SVGAGI come from the germline V gene (reference sequence). V dropped 2 bases and J dropped 6 bases, with 13 bases sitting between them. The CDR3 DNA follows: TGTGCCAGCAGTTACACCACGAGCGGGCCCGGGGAGCTGTTTTTT. This encodes CASSYTTSGPGELFF.

The chain links TRBV5-1 to TRBJ1-1; D is ambiguous. Trimming took off 4 bases at V and 0 bases at J, with 13 bases between the two ends. Germline CDR1 and CDR2: SGHRS and YFSETQ. CDR3 length: 15 residues. The CDR3 spells CASSLFSGLNTEAFF. The CDR3 DNA reads as TGCGCCAGCAGCCTATTTTCTGGCTTGAACACTGAAGCTTTCTTT.

V is TRBV7-9 and J is TRBJ2-5; a weak D match, TRBD2 (5 bases). Trimming shortened V by 10 bases and J by 3 bases, and 15 bases separated the two germline ends. Germline-derived CDR1 and CDR2 are SEHNR and FQNEAQ (reference sequence). The CDR3 spans 13 residues. CDR3 nucleotide sequence: TGTGCCATCTCAAAGCGGAACGAAGAGACCCAGTACTTC. It translates to CAISKRNEETQYF. The entire variable domain, with the rest obtained from reference TRBV7-9 and TRBJ2-5, is as follows: DTGVSQNPRHKITKRGQNVTFRCDPISEHNRLYWYRQTLGQGPEFLTYFQNEAQLEKSRLLSDRFSAERPKGSFSTLEIQRTEQGDSAMYLCAISKRNEETQYFGPGTRLLVL.

This clonotype was observed at least ten times. The V call is TRBV5-1, the J call TRBJ2-5; 10 bases line up with TRBD2. V was clipped by 3 bases and J by 0 bases; unmatched bases: 2. Germline CDR1 reads SGHRS; CDR2 reads YFSETQ. The CDR3 is 15 residues long. CDR3 in amino acids: CASSSGLADQETQYF. CDR3 bases: TGCGCCAGCAGCTCCGGACTAGCGGACCAAGAGACCCAGTACTTC.

This clonotype showed up just once. V usage is TRBV29-1 and J usage is TRBJ2-1; D may be TRBD1 (5 bases). Germline-derived CDR1 and CDR2 are SQVTM and ANQGSEA. This CDR3 region has 12 residues. The ends were cut back, 6 bases at V and 4 bases at J, with 10 bases in the middle. This CDR3 reads CSVGRGYNEQFF. In nucleotides, the CDR3 is TGCAGCGTGGGGCGTGGGTACAATGAGCAGTTCTTC.

The V call is TRBV5-8, the J call TRBJ2-1; 9 bases map to TRBD2. In germline, CDR1 is SGHTS, CDR2 YDEGEE. CDR3 length equals 16 residues. J was trimmed by 8 bases and V by 3 bases; bases with no gene match: 12. Here the CDR3 DNA reads TGTGCCAGCAGCTCGAGCCCAAGCGGGAGGAGGCATGAGCAGTTCTTC. The encoded protein is CASSSSPSGRRHEQFF.

The chain carries TRBV6-6 and TRBJ2-7, with D uncertain. In germline, CDR1 is MNHNY, CDR2 SVGAGI (reference sequence). The CDR3 has 12 residues. The germline V and J ends were trimmed by 2 bases and 7 bases, with 9 bases remaining between them. CDR3 protein: CASSYAGHEQYF. The CDR3 bases are TGTGCCAGCAGTTACGCCGGGCATGAGCAGTACTTC.